This is a list of T cell receptor beta chains from one sample in a study of T cells in Graves' hyperthyroidism and ophthalmopathy. MiXCR was run by TCRdb on the multiplex PCR reads, yielding one entry per CDR3 protein. The table records hundreds of thousands of distinct CDR3 sequences, 14% of them present only once. The source material was blood. The receptor source for this set is a woman younger than 30 with Graves' hyperthyroidism. Both conserved end residues are part of each CDR3. The D gene is left open where the match is weak. Size is stated for part of the rows, as once, few or many counts, or as a class when the clone is expanded.

few,NA,TRBJ2-2,TRBV5-1,CASQSSGLAGELFF,TGCGCCAGCCAGTCAAGTGGTTTGGCCGGGGAGCTGTTTTTT
few,NA,TRBJ2-1,TRBV20-1,CSARDGQRGDEQFF,TGCAGTGCTAGAGACGGGCAACGGGGCGATGAGCAGTTCTTC
few,TRBD2,TRBJ2-5,TRBV24-1,CASASGPSPTQYF,TGTGCTTCGGCTAGCGGCCCGAGCCCGACCCAGTACTTC
NA,NA,TRBJ2-5,TRBV6-1,CASSVYSEETQYF,TGTGCCAGCAGTGTTTATAGCGAGGAGACCCAGTACTTC
NA,NA,TRBJ2-7,TRBV6-1,CASSALEGYEQYF,TGTGCCAGCAGTGCCTTGGAGGGGTACGAGCAGTACTTC
NA,NA,TRBJ2-1,TRBV7-9,CASSTSPGAGDLFF,TGTGCCAGCAGCACGAGCCCCGGGGCAGGGGATCTGTTCTTC
many,TRBD1,TRBJ1-2,TRBV7-2,CASSPQTGTYGYTF,TGTGCCAGCAGCCCTCAGACAGGGACATATGGCTACACCTTC
many,NA,TRBJ2-5,TRBV11-3,CASSSGTFRSLGETQYF,TGTGCCAGCAGCTCCGGGACTTTCCGTTCTTTAGGGGAGACCCAGTACTTC
many,TRBD2,TRBJ2-5,TRBV20-1,CSARDPPSGTRRETQYF,TGCAGTGCTAGAGATCCCCCTAGCGGGACTCGTCGGGAGACCCAGTACTTC
NA,NA,TRBJ1-1,TRBV10-2,CASSLQGRGETEAFF,TGCGCCAGCAGCTTACAGGGAAGGGGGGAGACTGAAGCTTTCTTT
few,NA,TRBJ1-5,TRBV2,CASRTRTNNQPQHF,TGTGCCAGCAGAACTCGGACAAACAATCAGCCCCAGCATTTT
many,NA,TRBJ1-3,TRBV3-1,CASSQDVQPDPGNTIYF,TGTGCCAGCAGCCAAGATGTCCAGCCTGATCCCGGAAACACCATATATTTT
many,NA,TRBJ2-5,TRBV12-3/TRBV12-4,CASSVNPGETQYF,TGTGCCAGCAGTGTGAACCCAGGGGAGACCCAGTACTTC
few,NA,TRBJ1-5,TRBV6-2/TRBV6-3,CASSYPGRQWPQHF,TGTGCCAGCAGTTACCCCGGCCGGCAGTGGCCCCAGCATTTT
NA,NA,TRBJ1-6,TRBV11-3,CASSFGSSPPHF,TGTGCCAGCAGCTTCGGGAGTTCACCCCCCCACTTT
few,NA,TRBJ1-3,TRBV28,CASSRIPTGLKSGNTIYF,TGTGCCAGCAGTCGGATCCCGACAGGTTTGAAATCTGGAAACACCATATATTTT
few,TRBD1,TRBJ2-6,TRBV7-9,CARRGYYRGRPGANVLTF,TGTGCCAGGAGAGGGTACTACAGGGGTCGACCTGGGGCCAACGTCCTGACTTTC
many,NA,TRBJ2-5,TRBV30,CAWSEGTQYF,TGTGCCTGGAGTGAGGGGACCCAGTACTTC
few,NA,TRBJ1-4,TRBV28,CASSLRGGSTNEKLFF,TGTGCCAGCAGCCTCCGGGGGGGATCAACTAATGAAAAACTGTTTTTT
many,NA,TRBJ1-1,TRBV7-9,CASSAHQGAGNTEAFF,TGTGCCAGCAGCGCCCATCAGGGCGCCGGGAACACTGAAGCTTTCTTT
NA,TRBD2,TRBJ2-1,TRBV7-3,CASSFTQRQLAGDGNEQFF,TGTGCCAGCAGCTTCACACAACGGCAACTAGCGGGCGATGGGAATGAGCAGTTCTTC
NA,TRBD2,TRBJ2-7,TRBV19,CASSMPSAGGYEQYF,TGTGCCAGTAGTATGCCCTCAGCGGGGGGCTACGAGCAGTACTTC
few,TRBD1,TRBJ1-5,TRBV20-1,CSASPGQLNNQPQHF,TGCAGTGCTAGCCCGGGACAGCTAAACAATCAGCCCCAGCATTTT
many,NA,TRBJ2-1,TRBV2,CASSESPPQGYYNEQFF,TGTGCCAGCAGTGAATCCCCACCCCAGGGCTACTACAATGAGCAGTTCTTC
many,NA,TRBJ2-3,TRBV7-3,CASSLDSTSTDTQYF,TGTGCCAGCAGCCTCGACAGTACTAGCACAGATACGCAGTATTTT
NA,NA,TRBJ2-1,TRBV7-8,CASSLVSNEQSF,TGTGCCAGCAGCTTGGTTAGCAATGAGCAGTCCTTC
many,NA,TRBJ2-2,TRBV30,CAWRVREGGELFF,TGTGCCTGGAGGGTCCGTGAGGGCGGGGAGCTGTTTTTT
many,NA,TRBJ2-7,TRBV7-9,CASSLVVTTLPYEQYF,TGTGCCAGCAGCTTAGTGGTGACAACCCTTCCCTACGAGCAGTACTTC
few,NA,TRBJ1-1,TRBV9,CASSVFDYTEAFF,TGTGCCAGCAGCGTTTTCGACTACACTGAAGCTTTCTTT
few,NA,TRBJ1-2,TRBV10-3,CAISESRVTEIIYGYTF,TGTGCCATCAGTGAGTCGAGGGTGACAGAAATTATCTATGGCTACACCTTC
NA,TRBD1,TRBJ1-4,TRBV4-1,CASSQGRARGHKKLFF,TGCGCCAGCAGCCAAGGAAGGGCCAGGGGGCATAAAAAACTGTTTTTT
many,NA,TRBJ2-7,TRBV11-2,CASSTPRGVEQHSYEQYF,TGTGCCAGCAGCACCCCGCGGGGTGTAGAACAACACTCCTACGAGCAGTACTTC
once,NA,TRBJ1-2,TRBV7-2,CASSSPSFYGYTF,TGTGCCAGCAGCTCCCCATCTTTCTATGGCTACACCTTC
few,TRBD2,TRBJ2-2,TRBV7-2,CASSLLRGLAGVIDTGELFF,TGTGCCAGCAGCTTATTAAGGGGACTAGCGGGAGTTATCGACACCGGGGAGCTGTTTTTT
NA,NA,TRBJ2-1,TRBV20-1,CSASFRGLNEQFF,TGCAGTGCCAGCTTCCGAGGACTCAATGAGCAGTTCTTC
NA,TRBD2,TRBJ2-2,TRBV19,CASAILSGRALGELFF,TGTGCCAGTGCTATACTCAGCGGGAGGGCTCTCGGGGAGCTGTTTTTT
few,NA,TRBJ1-2,TRBV12-5,CASGLVPHREGYTF,TGTGCTAGTGGTTTGGTTCCACACAGGGAAGGCTACACCTTC
few,NA,TRBJ1-1,TRBV18,CASSPREGTMNTEAFF,TGTGCCAGCTCCCCCAGGGAGGGGACCATGAACACTGAAGCTTTCTTT
many,NA,TRBJ1-2,TRBV2,CASIPLGDYGYTF,TGTGCCAGCATCCCCCTAGGGGACTATGGCTACACCTTC
many,NA,TRBJ1-1,TRBV7-9,CASSLSATEAFF,TGTGCCAGCAGCTTATCGGCCACCGAAGCTTTCTTT
few,NA,TRBJ2-7,TRBV19,CASSTSGDEQYF,TGTGCCAGTAGTACCTCAGGGGACGAGCAGTACTTC